The 2 T cell receptor beta chains in this list originate from one sample, sequenced in a study of T cell clonotyping in hematopoietic cell transplantation. The method was immunoSEQ multiplex PCR; TCRdb's version includes in-frame clones alone and lacks a portion of them. The sample records about 14,000 clones, around 97% being singletons. Specimen: peripheral blood mononuclear cells, collected 30 days after allogeneic stem cell transplant. These receptors originate from a female patient aged 50-60 years who had an allogeneic stem cell transplant from an unrelated donor, so T cells may come from the graft donor. Some clones in this sample may be carry-over from other donors' samples.

V usage is TRBV5-1 and J usage is TRBJ2-2; maybe TRBD2 (5 bases). Trimming took off 3 bases at V and 8 bases at J, with 11 bases between the two ends. Germline values: CDR1 SGHRS, CDR2 YFSETQ. The CDR3 is made up of 13 amino acids. This CDR3 is CASSWGEAGELFF. The CDR3 DNA follows: TGCGCCAGCAGCTGGGGAGAGGCTGGGGAGCTGTTTTTT.

The chain links TRBV10-2 to TRBJ1-6, with 9 bases lining up with TRBD1. V was pared by 7 bases and J by 10 bases, with 11 bases of the junction left unmatched. The V gene's germline CDR1 is WSHSY and CDR2 SAAADI. CDR3 length equals 15 residues. For the CDR3, the DNA is TGCGCCAGCAATAACCCAACAGGGGGCGAATCACCCCTCCACTTT. Amino acids: CASNNPTGGESPLHF.